This TCR beta chain was recovered during a study of brain T cells in children with intractable seizures. Study-wide results and caveats: Pre- and post-surgery blood differed in depth, so pre-surgery absences may be undersampling. Patients' HCMV serostatus was unknown; virus specificity rests on CDR3 similarity alone.

Profiling relied on immunoSEQ multiplex PCR, and the TCRdb table lists in-frame clones only, not all of them. The sample holds roughly 69,000 clones, 95% to 97% seen once. Germline CDR1 is SNHLY and CDR2 is FYNNEI. The CDR3 is 14 residues long. Trimming cost V 2 bases and J 4 bases, with 12 bases left between them. Sequencing was limited to surgery cases with top T cell transcript signatures in brain tissue. Patients received at least one anti-epileptic drug before surgery. With regard to this clone: Its antigen is as yet unknown. The sample has other DNA sequences that encode this CDR3 too.

The rearrangement links TRBV2 to TRBJ2-7; no clear D. The sequence was obtained from a boy under three years old with focal cortical dysplasia and intractable seizures. The input for sequencing was peripheral blood, taken at surgery. CDR3 region: CASSEPRVPYEQYF. In nucleotides, the CDR3 is TGTGCCAGCAGTGAACCGAGAGTACCTTACGAGCAGTACTTC.